This entry concerns a single TCR beta chain. What it binds is not known. Germline trimming cut 3 bases from V and 9 bases from J; bases unmatched to any gene: 4. CDR1 SQVTM and CDR2 ANQGSEA come from the germline V gene. The CDR3 runs 11 residues. A multiplex PCR was run with 60 Vbeta primers and 13 Jbeta primers. Data came from immunoSEQ multiplex PCR; TCRdb stores just in-frame clones and leaves some out. Counted here are 100,000 to 150,000 clones, around three quarters occurring once; the ten biggest clones make up 1%. The sample originates from a study of cytomegalovirus exposure and HLA in healthy donors. Overall study results and limits: Apart from CMV serostatus, no immune exposure information was available.

This chain links TRBV29-1 with TRBJ2-5, with 7 bases lining up with TRBD1. Source material: PBMCs. This TCR was recovered from a man aged 40-49 years in good health and CMV-seronegative. The CDR3 loop is CSVEAGQAQYF. The CDR3, as DNA: TGCAGCGTTGAGGCAGGACAGGCCCAGTACTTC.